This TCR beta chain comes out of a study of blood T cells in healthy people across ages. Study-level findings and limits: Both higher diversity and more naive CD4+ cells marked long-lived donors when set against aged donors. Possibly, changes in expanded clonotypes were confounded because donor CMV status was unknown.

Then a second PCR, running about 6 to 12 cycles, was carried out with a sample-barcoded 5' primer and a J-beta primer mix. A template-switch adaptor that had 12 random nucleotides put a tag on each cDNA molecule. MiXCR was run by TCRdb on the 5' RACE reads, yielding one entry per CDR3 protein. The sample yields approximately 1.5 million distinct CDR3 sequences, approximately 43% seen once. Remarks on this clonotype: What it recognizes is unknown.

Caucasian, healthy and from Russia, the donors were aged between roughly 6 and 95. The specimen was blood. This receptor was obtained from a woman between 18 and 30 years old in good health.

Here the CDR3 DNA reads TGTGCCAGCAGCTCCGGCTCCGGGACTAGCTTGTTCTTC. Translation: CASSSGSGTSLFF. The genes are TRBV5-6 and TRBJ2-1, with 9 bases aligning to TRBD2. J was trimmed by 15 bases and V by 3 bases; bases with no gene match: 10. This CDR3 spans 13 amino acids. Looked up from germline, CDR1 is SGHDT and CDR2 is YYEEEE.